This T cell receptor (beta chain) was found in a study of cytomegalovirus exposure and HLA in healthy donors. This PCR relied on a set of 60 Vbeta primers and 13 Jbeta primers. Sequencing was performed with immunoSEQ multiplex PCR; in TCRdb, only in-frame clones are kept and a portion is missing. The data show about 210,000 clones, with more than 65% seen just once and roughly 3.1% held by the top ten. Participants comprised healthy donors of bone marrow. This clonotype was obtained from a man aged 40-50 years in good health and CMV-seropositive. Sequenced sample: PBMCs.

CDR3 protein: CASSATSGLYNEQFF. The CDR3 DNA reads as TGTGCCAGCAGCGCCACTAGCGGACTTTACAATGAGCAGTTCTTC. The chain joins TRBV9 to TRBJ2-1; 8 nucleotides align to TRBD2. The CDR3 spans 15 residues. V shed 3 bases, J shed 4 bases, and the junction held 6 bases outside the gene matches. Germline V gene data show CDR1 as SGDLS and CDR2 as YYNGEE.